One and the same sample provided the 21 T cell receptor beta chains below, sequenced in a study of T cells in Graves' hyperthyroidism and ophthalmopathy. RNA transcripts yielded amplified TCR beta CDR3 regions. HTBI primers were the set used in a first-round RT-PCR of the TCR CDR3. TCRdb re-called the multiplex PCR reads through MiXCR, storing one row per CDR3 protein. The table records 150,000 or so distinct CDR3 sequences, approximately 9% of them present only once. Sample: blood. All receptors derive from a woman aged 18-35 years with Graves' hyperthyroidism that later progressed to Graves' ophthalmopathy.

This clonotype came up once. This chain connects TRBV6-1 to TRBJ2-7; possible D gene TRBD2, 6 bases. Germline CDR1 reads MNHNS; CDR2 reads SASEGT. The ends were cut back, 5 bases at V and 2 bases at J, with 13 bases in the middle. The CDR3 has 14 residues. For the CDR3, the DNA is TGTGCCAGCAGTCCGCCTGGGGGGACCTACGAGCAGTACTTC. Translated: CASSPPGGTYEQYF.

This clonotype was counted only a few times. The chain has TRBV30 and TRBJ2-5; 10 bases fit TRBD1. This CDR3 is 14 amino acids long. J lost 5 bases, V lost 4 bases, and 7 bases had no gene match. Germline-derived CDR1 and CDR2 are GTSNPN and SVGIG (reference sequence). This chain's CDR3 is CAWKTGTGDETQYF. The CDR3 coding sequence is TGTGCCTGGAAAACCGGGACAGGGGATGAGACCCAGTACTTC.

At least ten counts were recorded for this clonotype. The chain carries TRBV29-1 and TRBJ1-1; TRBD1 is a possible D gene (5 bases). CDR1 is SQVTM, CDR2 ANQGSEA, per germline. The CDR3 has 13 amino acids. With 4 bases removed from V and 2 bases from J, the gap between germline ends came to 11 bases. This CDR3 is CSVVWGVNTEAFF. The DNA for the CDR3 is TGCAGCGTTGTGTGGGGGGTCAACACTGAAGCTTTCTTT.

This clonotype was observed a handful of times. J is TRBJ2-1 and V is TRBV12-3 or TRBV12-4; D gene uncertain. The V end was cut by 5 bases, the J end by 11 bases, with 10 bases between. There are 11 residues in the CDR3. The CDR3: CASSDPDKQFF. The CDR3 coding sequence is TGTGCCAGCAGTGATCCTGATAAGCAGTTCTTC.

Turning to this clonotype: A much larger clone sits a single nucleotide away, making a read error possible. The chain couples TRBV2 to TRBJ2-1, with 9 bases fitting TRBD2. This CDR3 has 14 residues. Germline V gene data show CDR1 as SNHLY and CDR2 as FYNNEI. This CDR3 is CPSSGISGRYEQFF. The CDR3 DNA reads as TGTCCCAGCAGTGGGATTAGCGGGAGATATGAGCAGTTCTTC.

This clonotype was counted ten times or more. This chain joins TRBV7-8 and TRBJ2-7, with TRBD1 matching over 7 bases. V lost 0 bases and J lost 7; bases outside the gene matches: 9. This CDR3 spans 15 amino acids. Germline CDR1 and CDR2: SGHVS and FQNEAQ. CDR3 DNA: TGTGCCAGCAGCTTAGCCCCGACAGGGTTGCGGGAGCAGTACTTC. Its translation: CASSLAPTGLREQYF.

At least ten counts were recorded for this clonotype. CDR3 region: CASSPVGEIGFF. The DNA for the CDR3 is TGTGCCAGCTCACCCGTGGGGGAGATAGGATTCTTT. The chain is built from TRBV18 and TRBJ1-1; D is perhaps TRBD1 (5 bases). V dropped 3 bases and J dropped 14 bases, with 16 bases sitting between them. Germline CDR1 reads KGHSH; CDR2 reads LQKENI. The CDR3 is made up of 12 amino acids.

The table lists this clonotype with many counts. The chain combines TRBV5-1 with TRBJ2-1; 16 positions match TRBD2. This CDR3 spans 18 amino acids. The germline V gene encodes CDR1 SGHRS and CDR2 YFSETQ. The trim removed 0 bases at V and 5 bases at J, leaving 5 bases unmatched. CDR3 in amino acids: CASSLDGTSGRANNEQFF. The CDR3 DNA sequence: TGCGCCAGCAGCTTGGACGGGACTAGCGGGAGGGCGAACAATGAGCAGTTCTTC.

This clonotype came up many times. V and J are TRBV29-1 and TRBJ2-1; 8 bases are shared with TRBD2. The CDR3 extends over 15 amino acids. V was pared by 4 bases and J by 4 bases, with 9 bases of the junction left unmatched. Germline CDR1 is SQVTM and CDR2 is ANQGSEA. Here the CDR3 DNA reads TGCAGCGTTGTTCGGCGGGAGGCTATTTACAATGAGCAGTTCTTC. It specifies CSVVRREAIYNEQFF.

Ten or more counts support this clonotype. The J gene is TRBJ2-2, the V gene TRBV25-1; tentative D call: TRBD2 (6 bases). There are 14 residues in the CDR3. V lost 1 base and J lost 4, with 7 bases in between. Germline-derived CDR1 and CDR2 are MGHDK and SYGVNS. DNA for the CDR3: TGTGCCAGCAGTGAATCGGGAGTCACCGGGGAGCTGTTTTTT. Protein: CASSESGVTGELFF.

Many counts were recorded for this clonotype. V is TRBV20-1 and J is TRBJ2-3; 9 bases line up with TRBD2. The length of the CDR3 is 11 residues. Germline-derived CDR1 and CDR2 are DFQATT and SNEGSKA (reference sequence). V gave up 3 bases and J gave up 10 bases; unmatched junction bases: 2. CDR3 bases: TGCAGTGCTAGGACTAGCGGTGCGCAGTATTTT. This sequence encodes CSARTSGAQYF.

With respect to this clonotype: This CDR3 fails to terminate in the conserved phenylalanine or tryptophan, so it likely reflects a read error. The chain uses TRBV4-1 and TRBJ1-1; TRBD1 aligns across 7 bases. The CDR3 is made up of 14 amino acids. V shed 4 bases and J 5 bases; nucleotides not matched to a gene: 7. The germline CDR1 and CDR2 sequences are MGHRA and YSYEKL. CDR3 region: CASSPRQGETEAFL. The CDR3, as DNA: TGCGCCAGCAGCCCAAGACAGGGAGAAACTGAAGCTTTCCTT.

The rearrangement uses TRBV20-1 and TRBJ2-7; possibly TRBD2 for D (6 bases). Trimming shortened V by 0 bases and J by 3 bases, and 15 bases separated the two germline ends. The CDR3 is made up of 15 amino acids. Germline assignment: CDR1 DFQATT and CDR2 SNEGSKA (reference sequence). The CDR3 DNA reads TGCAGTGCTAGAGATCTTAGCGGCCAACACTACGAGCAGTACTTC. This codes for CSARDLSGQHYEQYF.

This clonotype was counted many times. This rearrangement joins TRBV29-1 to TRBJ2-4; D gene unclear. Germline values: CDR1 SQVTM, CDR2 ANQGSEA. Trimming shortened V by 1 base and J by 0 bases, and 19 bases separated the two germline ends. CDR3 size: 18 residues. This CDR3 is CSVEAYESGPLAKNIQYF. CDR3 sequence (DNA): TGCAGCGTTGAAGCCTATGAGTCCGGGCCCCTAGCCAAAAACATTCAGTACTTC.

This clonotype has a count of ten or more. V usage is TRBV28 and J usage is TRBJ1-2; D call uncertain. Germline V gene data show CDR1 as MDHEN and CDR2 as SYDVKM. Trimming shortened V by 5 bases and J by 4 bases, and 11 bases separated the two germline ends. CDR3 length: 13 amino acids. The CDR3 DNA follows: TGTGCCAGCAGTACTACAGCTACCTATGGCTACACCTTC. It translates to CASSTTATYGYTF.

The chain has TRBV5-1 and TRBJ1-6; D gene ambiguous. Per germline, CDR1 SGHRS and CDR2 YFSETQ. The V and J ends lost 4 bases and 7 bases respectively, with 12 bases between them. The CDR3 contains 14 residues. CDR3 coding DNA: TGCGCCAGCAGCGCGAACAAAATAAATTCACCCCTCCACTTT. Translating it yields CASSANKINSPLHF. Full variable domain (rest looked up from reference TRBV5-1 and TRBJ1-6): KAGVTQTPRYLIKTRGQQVTLSCSPISGHRSVSWYQQTPGQGLQFLFEYFSETQRNKGNFPGRFSGRQFSNSRSEMNVSTLELGDSALYLCASSANKINSPLHFGNGTRLTVT.

This rearrangement joins TRBV10-3 to TRBJ2-1; 8 bases agree with TRBD2. V gave up 3 bases and J gave up 7 bases; unmatched junction bases: 8. This CDR3 comprises 15 residues. The germline V gene encodes CDR1 ENHRY and CDR2 SYGVKD. The chain's CDR3 is CAISESREARNEQFF. The CDR3 DNA reads as TGTGCCATCAGTGAATCGCGGGAGGCCAGAAATGAGCAGTTCTTC.

There are many counts of this clonotype. The chain employs TRBV20-1 and TRBJ2-7; TRBD1 might be the D (5 bases). There are 11 residues in the CDR3. Trimming shortened V by 6 bases and J by 3 bases, and 9 bases separated the two germline ends. Germline CDR1 reads DFQATT; CDR2 reads SNEGSKA (reference sequence). The CDR3: CSAADSYEQYF. As DNA, the CDR3 is TGCAGTGCAGCAGACAGCTACGAGCAGTACTTC.

This clonotype came up a few times. The genes are TRBV5-7 and TRBJ2-1, with 9 bases matching TRBD2. TRBV5-7 is filed as an ORF, its function uncertain. This CDR3 region has 14 residues. The V segment lost 1 base and the J segment 9 bases; nucleotides outside the gene matches: 5. The CDR3 loop reads CASSLFAGGGEQFF. In nucleotides, the CDR3 is TGTGCCAGCAGCTTGTTTGCGGGGGGGGGTGAGCAGTTCTTC.

The sample holds many counts of this clonotype. The chain recombines TRBV6-1 with TRBJ1-5, with 11 positions matching TRBD1. In germline, CDR1 is MNHNS, CDR2 SASEGT. The CDR3 runs 17 residues. With 6 bases clipped from V and 2 bases from J, the junction kept 9 bases outside the gene matches. DNA of the CDR3: TGTGCCAGCAGCGCCGGGACAGGGGGATATGGCAATCAGCCCCAGCATTTT. Its translation: CASSAGTGGYGNQPQHF.

This clonotype was detected ten times or more. This CDR3 reads CASSIAARGELFF. CDR3 nucleotides: TGTGCCAGTAGTATAGCGGCCCGGGGGGAGCTGTTTTTT. The chain combines TRBV19 with TRBJ2-2; D is unclear. Germline V gives CDR1 LNHDA, CDR2 SQIVND (reference sequence). Trimming cost V 1 base and J 8 bases, with 8 bases left between them. The CDR3 covers 13 residues.